Listed below are T cell receptor beta chains from one sample, sequenced in a study of cytomegalovirus exposure and HLA in healthy donors. Profiled with immunoSEQ multiplex PCR; TCRdb holds only in-frame clones, not every one. The data hold 100,000 to 150,000 clones, with around 79% observed a single time. Sequencing was done on a sample of PBMCs. Every receptor here comes from a woman in her thirties or forties in good health and CMV-seronegative. Each CDR3 is given with its conserved first and last residue. Each record gives: J gene, clone size, V gene, CDR3 protein. Size is stated for part of the rows, as once, few or many counts, or as a class when the clone is expanded.

>TRBJ1-6|-|TRBV6-4
CASSDSGGNSPLHF
>TRBJ1-2|-|TRBV2
CASSGDRSDYGYTF
>TRBJ2-1|-|TRBV7-9
CSSRGTSGRANEQFF
>TRBJ2-2|once|TRBV19
CASSISSSTGELFF
>TRBJ1-1|-|TRBV27
CASSLAQGVGNTEAFF
>TRBJ2-1|once|TRBV28
CASSLPGTGAGNEQFF
>TRBJ1-2|-|TRBV7-3
CASSSGQGEGRKGYTF
>TRBJ2-7|-|TRBV11-2
CASSPSTGSYEQYF
>TRBJ2-7|-|TRBV28
CASSSLFEQYF
>TRBJ2-7|-|TRBV4-3
CASSQEIGVKQYF
>TRBJ1-2|-|TRBV4-1
CASSQRSWGVDGYTF
>TRBJ2-7|-|TRBV11-2
CASSSLAEGSYEQYF
>TRBJ2-5|-|TRBV18
CASSDSGGGETQYF
>TRBJ1-1|-|TRBV9
CASSPQGQGRTEAFF
>TRBJ1-3|-|TRBV18
CASSPPRTGVGNTIYF
>TRBJ1-6|-|TRBV9
CASSKGLLNSPLHF
>TRBJ2-7|-|TRBV7-9
CSSSSRTSGSGEQYF
>TRBJ2-1|few|TRBV27
CASSLQGSSYNEQFF
>TRBJ2-3|-|TRBV5-8
CASSPGGLSDPSTDTQYF
>TRBJ2-1|-|TRBV19
CASSFWGHPGDNEQFF
>TRBJ2-3|-|TRBV19
CASSIGRGDTQYF
>TRBJ1-2|-|TRBV12-2
CASRWGTGVPNYGYTF
>TRBJ1-1|few|TRBV11-3
CASSGGTGGRTEAFF
>TRBJ2-2|-|TRBV4-1
CASSFYRGRNAGELFF
>TRBJ2-1|few|TRBV29-1
CSVVPVIDEQFF
>TRBJ1-1|-|TRBV7-9
CSSSSAAGGLNTEAFF
>TRBJ1-2|many|TRBV6-5
CASSTGTNMNGYTF
>TRBJ1-3|-|TRBV6-5
CASSYRGTYSGNTIYF
>TRBJ1-2|-|TRBV5-1
CASSFSGTGGYTF
>TRBJ2-3|-|TRBV4-1
CASSQERIQWEEQDTQYF
>TRBJ2-7|-|TRBV27
CASSNSGLAGEQYF
>TRBJ2-7|-|TRBV13
CASSSVLAGNYEQYF
>TRBJ1-2|-|TRBV4-3
CASSQDYRGLQGHGYTF
>TRBJ2-3|-|TRBV5-4
CASSLGAGLADTQYF
>TRBJ2-7|-|TRBV28
CASLSGQGDEQYF
>TRBJ2-3|-|TRBV7-2
CASSLVQEWRAWAGDTQYF
>TRBJ1-4|-|TRBV5-1
CASSPGQQNEKLFF
>TRBJ2-5|-|TRBV27
CASGLEWGGEQYF
>TRBJ1-1|-|TRBV5-1
CASSLGQGRNPNTEAFF
>TRBJ1-4|-|TRBV5-5
CASSLGGAWEKLFF
>TRBJ1-5|few|TRBV11-2
CASSRQWGGSNQPQHF
>TRBJ2-7|-|TRBV28
CASSSPLVGRGGGQYF
>TRBJ2-2|-|TRBV27
CASRGGPGQVNTGELFF
>TRBJ1-4|-|TRBV28
CASSTGAGWEKLFF
>TRBJ2-1|-|TRBV5-4
CASRRLAGGPAGNEQFF
>TRBJ1-4|-|TRBV5-8
CASSLTGAEKLFF
>TRBJ2-7|-|TRBV28
CASIPMGVSSYEQYF
>TRBJ2-1|-|TRBV5-1
CASSLGGTSGSDEQFF
>TRBJ1-1|-|TRBV25-1
CASSGENTEAFF
>TRBJ2-3|-|TRBV21-1
CASSESGRGSSYGTDTQYF
>TRBJ2-6|few|TRBV5-1
CASSLGSGPTSGANVLTF
>TRBJ2-1|-|TRBV7-9
CASSLGYYGEQFF
>TRBJ2-5|-|TRBV5-1
CASSRGTGEQETQYF
>TRBJ1-2|-|TRBV10-3
CAATGGDYGYTF
>TRBJ2-1|-|TRBV5-4
CASSLNRGRKNEQFF
>TRBJ1-5|-|TRBV21-1
CARSGQPQHF